The entry below describes one TCR beta chain. Seattle's cohort entered during active infection and was followed longitudinally. Repertoires were generated with immunoSEQ multiplex PCR, while TCRdb's copy carries only in-frame clones and drops some. The profile covers roughly 230,000 clones, with 65% to 90% appearing a single time and less than 6.5% taken by the ten largest. These data are taken from a study of blood T cell repertoires in COVID-19. Overall study context: Spain, Italy and the United States supplied samples that represented acute and convalescent COVID-19. T cells, B-cell-depleted T cells, or PBMCs supplied cDNA or gDNA.

The sequencing sample was made of peripheral blood. This TCR came from a man aged 50-59 years with COVID-19, enrolled during active disease.

The CDR3 reads CASSLQGREQYF. The CDR3 DNA is TGTGCCAGCAGCTTACAGGGAAGGGAGCAGTACTTC. The chain employs TRBV13 and TRBJ2-7, with D possibly TRBD1 on 5 matching bases. The CDR3 runs 12 residues. V shed 2 bases and J shed 7 bases, with 9 bases lying between them. Germline CDR1 is PRHDT and CDR2 is FYEKMQ (reference sequence). The variable domain in full, completed from reference TRBV13 and TRBJ2-7, reads AAGVIQSPRHLIKEKRETATLKCYPIPRHDTVYWYQQGPGQDPQFLISFYEKMQSDKGSIPDRFSAQQFSDYHSELNMSSLELGDSALYFCASSLQGREQYFGPGTRLTVT.